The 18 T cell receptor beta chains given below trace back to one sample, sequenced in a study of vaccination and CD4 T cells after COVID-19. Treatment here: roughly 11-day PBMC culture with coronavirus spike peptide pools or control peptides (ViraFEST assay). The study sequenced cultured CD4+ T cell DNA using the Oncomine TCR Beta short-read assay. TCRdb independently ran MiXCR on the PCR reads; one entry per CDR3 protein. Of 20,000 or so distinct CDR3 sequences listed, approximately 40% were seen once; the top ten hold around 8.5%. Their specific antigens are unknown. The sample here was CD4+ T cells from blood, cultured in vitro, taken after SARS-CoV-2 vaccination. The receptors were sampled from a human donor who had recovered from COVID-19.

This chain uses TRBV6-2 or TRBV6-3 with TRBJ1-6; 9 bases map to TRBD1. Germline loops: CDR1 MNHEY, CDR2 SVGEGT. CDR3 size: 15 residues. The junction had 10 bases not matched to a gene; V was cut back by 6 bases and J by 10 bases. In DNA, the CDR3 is TGTGCCAGCAGAAATACGGGACAGGGCAACTCACCCCTCCACTTT. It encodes CASRNTGQGNSPLHF.

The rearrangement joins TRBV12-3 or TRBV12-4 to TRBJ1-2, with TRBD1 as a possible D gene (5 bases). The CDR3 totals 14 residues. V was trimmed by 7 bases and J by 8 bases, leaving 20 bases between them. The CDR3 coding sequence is TGTGCCAGCACCTTATCCGGGACCCAAAGCGGCTACACCTTC. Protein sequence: CASTLSGTQSGYTF.

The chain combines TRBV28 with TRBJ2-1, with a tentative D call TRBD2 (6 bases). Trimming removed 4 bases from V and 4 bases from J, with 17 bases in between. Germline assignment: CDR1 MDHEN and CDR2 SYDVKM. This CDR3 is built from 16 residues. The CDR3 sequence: CASSSWTLGGYNEQFF. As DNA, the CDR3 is TGTGCCAGCAGTTCCTGGACTTTGGGGGGTTACAATGAGCAGTTCTTC.

The CDR3 region is CASSPGTAQTDTQYF. The CDR3 DNA sequence: TGTGCCAGCAGTCCCGGGACAGCCCAAACAGATACGCAGTATTTT. The J gene is TRBJ2-3, the V gene TRBV27, with 7 bases identical to TRBD1. The CDR3 consists of 15 residues. Trimming at V came to 5 bases and at J to 3 bases, leaving 8 bases not matched to a gene. CDR1 is MNHEY and CDR2 is SMNVEV in the germline V gene (reference sequence).

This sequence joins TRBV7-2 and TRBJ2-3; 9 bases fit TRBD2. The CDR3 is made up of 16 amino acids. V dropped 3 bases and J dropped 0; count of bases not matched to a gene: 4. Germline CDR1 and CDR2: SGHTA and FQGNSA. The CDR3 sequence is CASSFRAGGSTDTQYF. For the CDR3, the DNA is TGTGCCAGCAGCTTCCGCGCGGGGGGGAGCACAGATACGCAGTATTTT.

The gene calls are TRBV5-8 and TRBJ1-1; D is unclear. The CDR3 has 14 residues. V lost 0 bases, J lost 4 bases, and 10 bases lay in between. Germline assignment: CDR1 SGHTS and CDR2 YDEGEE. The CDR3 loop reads CASSLDQLGTEAFF. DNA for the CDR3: TGTGCCAGCAGCTTGGACCAGCTGGGCACTGAAGCTTTCTTT. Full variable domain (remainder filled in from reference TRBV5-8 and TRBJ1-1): EAGVTQSPTHLIKTRGQQATLRCSPISGHTSVYWYQQALGLGLQFLLWYDEGEERNRGNFPPRFSGRQFPNYSSELNVNALELEDSALYLCASSLDQLGTEAFFGQGTRLTVV.

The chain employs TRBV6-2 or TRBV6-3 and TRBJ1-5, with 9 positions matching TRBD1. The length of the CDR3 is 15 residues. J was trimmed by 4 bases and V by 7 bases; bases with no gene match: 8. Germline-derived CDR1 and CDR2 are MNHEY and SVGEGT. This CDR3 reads CASTLGTGRNQPQHF. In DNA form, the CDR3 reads TGTGCCAGCACCCTAGGGACAGGGAGAAATCAGCCCCAGCATTTT.

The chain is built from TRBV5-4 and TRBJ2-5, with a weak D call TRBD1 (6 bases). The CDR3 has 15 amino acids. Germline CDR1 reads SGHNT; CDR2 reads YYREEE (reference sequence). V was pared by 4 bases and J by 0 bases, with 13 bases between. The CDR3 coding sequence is TGTGCCAGCAGCCCTCGGACAGCATACCAAGAGACCCAGTACTTC. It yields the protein CASSPRTAYQETQYF.

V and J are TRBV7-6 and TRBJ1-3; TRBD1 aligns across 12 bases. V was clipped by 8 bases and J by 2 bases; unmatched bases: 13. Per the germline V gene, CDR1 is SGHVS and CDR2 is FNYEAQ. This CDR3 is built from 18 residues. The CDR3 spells CASWGTGGNGRPGNTIYF. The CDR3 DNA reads TGTGCCAGCTGGGGGACAGGGGGCAATGGACGGCCTGGAAACACCATATATTTT. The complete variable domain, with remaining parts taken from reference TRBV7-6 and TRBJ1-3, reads GAGVSQSPRYKVTKRGQDVALRCDPISGHVSLYWYRQALGQGPEFLTYFNYEAQQDKSGLPNDRFSAERPEGSISTLTIQRTEQRDSAMYRCASWGTGGNGRPGNTIYFGEGSWLTVV.

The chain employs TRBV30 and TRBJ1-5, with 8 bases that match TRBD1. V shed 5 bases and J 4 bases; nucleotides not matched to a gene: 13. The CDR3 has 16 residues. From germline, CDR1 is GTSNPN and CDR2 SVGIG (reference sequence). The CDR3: CAWFSSRTGSNQPQHF. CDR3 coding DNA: TGTGCCTGGTTCTCCTCCCGGACAGGGAGTAATCAGCCCCAGCATTTT.

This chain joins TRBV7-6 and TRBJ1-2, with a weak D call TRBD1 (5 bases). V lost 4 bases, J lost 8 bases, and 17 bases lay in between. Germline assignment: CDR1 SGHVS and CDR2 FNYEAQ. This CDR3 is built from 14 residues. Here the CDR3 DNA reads TGTGCCAGCAGCTCCAACAGGTTCCCTAGGGGCTACACCTTC. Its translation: CASSSNRFPRGYTF. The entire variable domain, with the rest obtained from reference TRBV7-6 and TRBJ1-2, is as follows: GAGVSQSPRYKVTKRGQDVALRCDPISGHVSLYWYRQALGQGPEFLTYFNYEAQQDKSGLPNDRFSAERPEGSISTLTIQRTEQRDSAMYRCASSSNRFPRGYTFGSGTRLTVV.

The CDR3 DNA reads as TGTGCCAGCAGCTTGGCAGGACCGGACACTGAAGCTTTCTTT. Residues: CASSLAGPDTEAFF. The rearrangement links TRBV5-6 to TRBJ1-1; D is undetermined. Deletions cut 0 bases from V and 3 bases from J, with 9 bases between. The germline CDR1 and CDR2 sequences are SGHDT and YYEEEE. CDR3 length: 14 amino acids.

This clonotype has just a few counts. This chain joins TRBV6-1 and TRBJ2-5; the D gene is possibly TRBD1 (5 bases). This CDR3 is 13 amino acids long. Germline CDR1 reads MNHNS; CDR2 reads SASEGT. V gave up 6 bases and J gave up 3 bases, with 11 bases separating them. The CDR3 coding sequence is TGTGCCAGCAGGGTAACAGGAGAAGAGACCCAGTACTTC. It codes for CASRVTGEETQYF.

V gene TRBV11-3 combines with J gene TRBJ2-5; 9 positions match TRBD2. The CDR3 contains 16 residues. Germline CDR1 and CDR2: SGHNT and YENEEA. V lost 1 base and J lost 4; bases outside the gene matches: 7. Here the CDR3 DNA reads TGTGCCAGCAGCTTAGGGGGTAGCGGGAGCGGAGAGACCCAGTACTTC. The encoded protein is CASSLGGSGSGETQYF.

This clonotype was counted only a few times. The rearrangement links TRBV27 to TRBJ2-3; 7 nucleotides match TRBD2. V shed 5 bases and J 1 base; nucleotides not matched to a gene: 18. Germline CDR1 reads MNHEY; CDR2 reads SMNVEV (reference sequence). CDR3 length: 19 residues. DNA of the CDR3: TGTGCCAGCAGTCGAAGGGCCCTAGCGGACCGTGGGGGCACAGATACGCAGTATTTT. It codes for CASSRRALADRGGTDTQYF.

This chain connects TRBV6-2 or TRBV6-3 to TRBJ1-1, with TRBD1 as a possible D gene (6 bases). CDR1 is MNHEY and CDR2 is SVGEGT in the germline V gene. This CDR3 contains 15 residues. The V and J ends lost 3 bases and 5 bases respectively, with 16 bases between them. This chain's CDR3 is CASSYGGQGRTEAFF. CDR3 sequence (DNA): TGTGCCAGCAGTTATGGGGGGCAGGGGCGGACTGAAGCTTTCTTT.

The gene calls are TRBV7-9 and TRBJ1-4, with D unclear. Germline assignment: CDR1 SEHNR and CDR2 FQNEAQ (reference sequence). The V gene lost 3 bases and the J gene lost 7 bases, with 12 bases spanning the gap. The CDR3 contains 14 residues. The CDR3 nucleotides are TGTGCCAGCAGCTTCGGGTCTCCGGGTGAAAAACTGTTTTTT. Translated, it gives CASSFGSPGEKLFF.

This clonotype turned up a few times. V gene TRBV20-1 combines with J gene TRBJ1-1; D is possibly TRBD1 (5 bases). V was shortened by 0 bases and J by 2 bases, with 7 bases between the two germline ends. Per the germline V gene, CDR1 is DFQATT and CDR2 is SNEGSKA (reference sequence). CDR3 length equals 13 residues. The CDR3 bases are TGCAGTGCTAGAGAGGGGGGAAACACTGAAGCTTTCTTT. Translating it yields CSAREGGNTEAFF.